The 21 T cell receptor beta chains given below trace back to one sample, sequenced in a study of cytomegalovirus exposure and HLA in healthy donors. Using immunoSEQ multiplex PCR, the repertoire was profiled, and TCRdb retains in-frame clones only, with some absent. The table includes over 100,000 clones, 85% to 90% detected once. Sequenced input: PBMCs. These receptors were collected from a woman under 30 in good health and CMV-seronegative.

This chain connects TRBV6-5 to TRBJ1-4; TRBD1 aligns across 10 bases. The ends lost 8 bases at V and 3 bases at J; junction bases unmatched: 3. CDR1 is MNHEY and CDR2 is SVGAGI in the germline V gene. The CDR3 covers 14 residues. For the CDR3, the DNA is TGTGCCAGCGCCGGGACAGGGGCTAATGAAAAACTGTTTTTT. Amino acids: CASAGTGANEKLFF.

This chain connects TRBV6-1 to TRBJ1-2; 8 nucleotides match TRBD1. The CDR3 length is 14 residues. CDR1 is MNHNS and CDR2 is SASEGT in the germline V gene. V was clipped by 2 bases and J by 5 bases; unmatched bases: 4. The CDR3 DNA follows: TGTGCCAGCAGTGAAAACAGGGGGTATTATGGCTACACCTTC. It yields the protein CASSENRGYYGYTF.

CDR3 loop: CASSNDGVRAFF. CDR3 sequence (DNA): TGTGCCAGCAGCAATGACGGGGTCAGGGCTTTCTTT. This rearrangement joins TRBV11-3 to TRBJ1-1; the D is unclear. Trimming removed 5 bases from V and 11 bases from J, with 15 bases in between. Germline V gene sequence: CDR1 SGHNT, CDR2 YENEEA. The length of the CDR3 is 12 residues.

This chain links TRBV7-8 with TRBJ2-1; D is undetermined. The CDR3 length is 17 residues. Per germline, CDR1 SGHVS and CDR2 FQNEAQ. V was clipped by 1 base and J by 4 bases, with 17 bases between them. The CDR3 protein is CASSLVPREIPYNEQFF. CDR3 in DNA: TGTGCCAGCAGCTTAGTTCCTAGAGAGATACCTTACAATGAGCAGTTCTTC.

The chain carries TRBV5-1 and TRBJ1-2, with no clear D. Germline V CDR1 and CDR2: SGHRS, YFSETQ. The CDR3 consists of 14 residues. Between the trimmed V and J ends, which lost 4 bases and 3 bases, there was a span of 13 bases. In DNA, the CDR3 is TGCGCCAGCAGCGGCGGTTCAGCCGACTATGGCTACACCTTC. It translates to CASSGGSADYGYTF. The variable domain in full, with the rest retrieved from reference TRBV5-1 and TRBJ1-2, is KAGVTQTPRYLIKTRGQQVTLSCSPISGHRSVSWYQQTPGQGLQFLFEYFSETQRNKGNFPGRFSGRQFSNSRSEMNVSTLELGDSALYLCASSGGSADYGYTFGSGTRLTVV.

This chain links TRBV20-1 with TRBJ2-3; D is perhaps TRBD2 (5 bases). This CDR3 has 11 amino acids. Germline assignment: CDR1 DFQATT and CDR2 SNEGSKA (reference sequence). Trimming took off 3 bases at V and 4 bases at J, with 5 bases between the two ends. The CDR3 here is CSASGADTQYF. The CDR3 DNA reads as TGCAGTGCTAGCGGGGCAGATACGCAGTATTTT.

V and J are TRBV5-1 and TRBJ2-7; no clear D. V shed 1 base and J shed 4 bases, with 6 bases lying between them. From germline, CDR1 is SGHRS and CDR2 YFSETQ. This CDR3 is built from 12 residues. CDR3: CASSLSQYEQYF. In DNA, the CDR3 is TGCGCCAGCAGCTTGTCTCAGTACGAGCAGTACTTC.

The rearrangement links TRBV7-2 to TRBJ2-5; 10 bases agree with TRBD2. CDR1 is SGHTA, CDR2 FQGNSA, per germline. This CDR3 is built from 17 residues. Unmatched junction bases numbered 9, after V lost 0 bases and J lost 5 bases. Here the CDR3 DNA reads TGTGCCAGCAGCTTAGCGCTCCTAGCGGGGGTCTCGGAGACCCAGTACTTC. Protein: CASSLALLAGVSETQYF.

The rearrangement links TRBV10-3 to TRBJ1-5; D is ambiguous. This CDR3 is built from 13 residues. The germline V and J ends were trimmed by 7 bases and 0 bases, with 7 bases remaining between them. In germline, CDR1 is ENHRY, CDR2 SYGVKD. The CDR3 coding sequence is TGTGCCATCAATGCGGATAGCAATCAGCCCCAGCATTTT. As protein: CAINADSNQPQHF.

The V call is TRBV6-5, the J call TRBJ2-7, with D tentatively TRBD1 (6 bases). The CDR3 covers 13 residues. In germline, CDR1 is MNHEY, CDR2 SVGAGI. The germline V and J ends were trimmed by 5 bases and 6 bases, with 14 bases remaining between them. The CDR3 DNA follows: TGTGCCAGCAGTACAGGGTTGTTGGGCGAGCAGTACTTC. It translates to CASSTGLLGEQYF.

CDR3 nucleotide sequence: TGTGCCAGCAGCTACTTGACAGGGGGCGTAATAATGAACACTGAAGCTTTCTTT. Protein sequence: CASSYLTGGVIMNTEAFF. This chain joins TRBV4-2 and TRBJ1-1; TRBD1 agrees at 10 bases. The CDR3 is 18 amino acids. After removal of 5 bases from V and 0 bases from J, the junction contained 12 bases not matched to a gene. CDR1 and CDR2 from the germline V gene are LGHNA and YNFKEQ.

This clone came up a few times. The rearrangement links TRBV25-1 to TRBJ2-7, with a weak D call TRBD2 (5 bases). This CDR3 spans 11 amino acids. Germline V lookup: CDR1 MGHDK, CDR2 SYGVNS. Trimming took off 6 bases at V and 4 bases at J, with 7 bases between the two ends. The CDR3 DNA reads as TGTGCCAGCAGGACGGGGTACGAGCAGTACTTC. Its protein is CASRTGYEQYF.

This clone was picked up one time. J is TRBJ1-1 and V is TRBV2; D might be TRBD1 (6 bases). V dropped 6 bases and J dropped 7 bases, with 18 bases sitting between them. The CDR3 consists of 14 residues. CDR1 and CDR2 (germline): SNHLY, FYNNEI. CDR3 bases: TGTGCCAGCAGGGAAACAGGGCCGTGGGTTGAAGCTTTCTTT. Translation gives CASRETGPWVEAFF.

The chain recombines TRBV11-2 with TRBJ1-2; D perhaps matches TRBD1 (5 bases). The CDR3 sequence is 12 residues long. Looked up from germline, CDR1 is SGHAT and CDR2 is FQNNGV. The V end lost 6 bases, the J end lost 7 bases, and 12 bases lay between the germline ends. CDR3 sequence reads: CASSGGTFGYTF. Written as DNA, the CDR3 is TGTGCCAGCAGTGGGGGGACTTTTGGCTACACCTTC.

The rearrangement uses TRBV6-5 and TRBJ1-1; D not resolved. The CDR3 contains 12 residues. Germline lookup yields CDR1 MNHEY and CDR2 SVGAGI. V lost 5 bases to trimming and J lost 1 base, with 5 bases between them. This CDR3 reads CASSEGNTEAFF. CDR3 sequence (DNA): TGTGCCAGCAGTGAGGGGAACACTGAAGCTTTCTTT.

This clone was recorded only once. This rearrangement joins TRBV29-1 to TRBJ2-3, with a tentative D call TRBD1 (6 bases). Trimming left V 8 bases short and J 0 bases short, with 12 bases between. CDR1 SQVTM and CDR2 ANQGSEA come from the germline V gene. CDR3 length: 13 amino acids. The CDR3 spells CSTRTASTDTQYF. DNA for the CDR3: TGCAGCACCCGGACAGCCAGCACAGATACGCAGTATTTT.

The chain joins TRBV18 to TRBJ1-6, with D perhaps TRBD1 (5 bases). The CDR3 is made up of 14 amino acids. V was pared by 6 bases and J by 5 bases, with 11 bases between. From germline, CDR1 is KGHSH and CDR2 LQKENI. The CDR3 DNA reads TGTGCCAGCTCGGCCGGGGGAGATAATTCACCCCTCCACTTT. Amino acids: CASSAGGDNSPLHF.

This clone was recorded a few times. V gene TRBV2 combines with J gene TRBJ2-7; possible D gene TRBD1, 5 bases. Deletions cut 11 bases from V and 4 bases from J, with 18 bases between. The V gene's germline CDR1 is SNHLY and CDR2 FYNNEI. The CDR3 runs to 13 residues. CDR3 residues: CAGYLQVTYEQYF. In DNA form, the CDR3 reads TGTGCCGGATACTTACAGGTGACATACGAGCAGTACTTC.

The rearrangement links TRBV18 to TRBJ1-2; D possibly corresponds to TRBD1 (5 bases). CDR1 KGHSH and CDR2 LQKENI come from the germline V gene. The CDR3 spans 13 residues. Deletions cut 4 bases from V and 4 bases from J, with 10 bases between. CDR3 amino acids: CASSLDTRYGYTF. DNA for the CDR3: TGTGCCAGCTCACTGGACACCCGCTATGGCTACACCTTC.

The V and J genes are TRBV5-6 and TRBJ2-7; possibly TRBD1 for D (6 bases). The CDR3 covers 15 residues. The V end lost 4 bases, the J end lost 4 bases, and 18 bases lay between the germline ends. Germline V gene data show CDR1 as SGHDT and CDR2 as YYEEEE. The CDR3 region is CASSLRYRVSYEQYF. The CDR3 DNA is TGTGCCAGCAGCCTACGCTACAGGGTTTCTTACGAGCAGTACTTC.

The genes are TRBV9 and TRBJ2-1, with D perhaps matching TRBD1 (6 bases). V gave up 0 bases and J gave up 0 bases, with 7 bases separating them. Germline V gene data show CDR1 as SGDLS and CDR2 as YYNGEE. The CDR3 has 15 residues. CDR3 DNA: TGTGCCAGCAGCGTAGAGGGGGACTCCTACAATGAGCAGTTCTTC. Its translation: CASSVEGDSYNEQFF.